The present T cell receptor beta chain was sequenced within a study of blood T cell repertoires in COVID-19. As for the study in general: Sites in the United States, Italy and Spain provided acute and convalescent COVID-19 samples.

Study processing details: For nucleated cells, counts were estimated from reference gene primer amplification. Sequencing was performed with immunoSEQ multiplex PCR; in TCRdb, only in-frame clones are kept and a portion is missing. The V and J calls and clone size are taken from that table; D and trimming were inferred from the DNA. This sample yields under 130,000 clones, of which 80% to 90% are seen a single time; less than 2.5% belongs to the top ten. The V gene's germline CDR1 is ENHRY and CDR2 SYGVKD. The CDR3 totals 14 residues. Concerning this clone itself: An end of the junction differs from the germline gene, which may be a read error.

The sample was peripheral blood. The clonotype originates from a human donor in a cohort sampled during active COVID-19. This sequence joins TRBV10-3 and TRBJ2-7; TRBD2 agrees at 7 bases. CDR3 bases: TGTGCCATCAGGGAGTCCGGGACTAAGTACGAGCAGTACTTC. This gives the protein CAIRESGTKYEQYF.